Sequencing of this T cell receptor (beta chain) was carried out in a study of radiation and T cells in renal cell carcinoma. Germline CDR1 reads MDHEN; CDR2 reads SYDVKM. With 6 bases removed from V and 2 bases from J, the gap between germline ends came to 8 bases. CDR3 length: 13 residues. This sample's time point: blood 2 weeks post-SBRT. Sample treatment: 15 Gy SBRT to primary tumor, nephrectomy 4 weeks later. The tumor was a clear cell renal cell carcinoma. Assay used: immunoSEQ multiplex PCR; TCRdb lists only in-frame clones, some missing. This table holds 70,000 to 80,000 clones, 70% to 90% found once.

The chain has TRBV28 and TRBJ1-3; D is unclear. The sequencing used blood, collected from a patient whose treatment included radiotherapy and nephrectomy. The source of this sequence is a woman between 50 and 59 years old with renal cell carcinoma. CDR3 nucleotides: TGTGCCAGCAGCCCCCAAGCTGGAAACACCATATATTTT. It is translated as CASSPQAGNTIYF.